One sample yielded the 22 T cell receptor beta chains listed below, sequenced in a study of blood T cells in healthy people across ages. A second PCR of about 7 to 11 cycles used a sample-barcoded 5' primer and a J-beta primer mix. TCRdb re-called the 5' RACE reads with MiXCR, one entry per CDR3 protein. Among 650,000 to 900,000 distinct CDR3 sequences listed, around 62% were seen once. The sequencing sample was made of blood. All receptors derive from a man between 25 and 39 years old in good health.

This clonotype appeared a few times. This CDR3 reads CASRQDRGYEQYF. CDR3 DNA sequence: TGTGCCAGCAGACAAGACAGGGGCTACGAGCAGTACTTC. This chain uses TRBV28 with TRBJ2-7, with TRBD1 identical over 8 bases. The J segment lost 3 bases and the V segment lost 6 bases, leaving 4 bases of the junction unmatched. CDR1 and CDR2 from the germline V gene are MDHEN and SYDVKM. This CDR3 is 13 amino acids long.

This clonotype was found once. This rearrangement joins TRBV6-2 or TRBV6-3 to TRBJ1-5; D is perhaps TRBD1 (5 bases). Germline lookup yields CDR1 MNHEY and CDR2 SVGEGT. V lost 0 bases and J lost 2, with 8 bases in between. This CDR3 region has 15 residues. The CDR3, as DNA: TGTGCCAGCAGTTACTCAACGGGGGGCAATCAGCCCCAGCATTTT. This encodes CASSYSTGGNQPQHF.

The rearrangement joins TRBV9 to TRBJ1-4, with D perhaps TRBD1 (5 bases). Trimming left V 0 bases short and J 5 bases short, with 11 bases between. Per the germline V gene, CDR1 is SGDLS and CDR2 is YYNGEE. The CDR3 runs 15 residues. The DNA for the CDR3 is TGTGCCAGCAGCGTAGGACAGACCTTCAATGAAAAACTGTTTTTT. This codes for CASSVGQTFNEKLFF.

V is TRBV28 and J is TRBJ2-7; D possibly corresponds to TRBD1 (6 bases). This CDR3 region has 15 residues. Germline CDR1 reads MDHEN; CDR2 reads SYDVKM. Trimming cost V 5 bases and J 1 base, with 15 bases left between them. CDR3 DNA sequence: TGTGCCAGCAGTGGGGGCCGGGAACTTTCCTACGAGCAGTACTTC. Translation gives CASSGGRELSYEQYF.

There are a few counts of this clonotype. The chain couples TRBV6-6 to TRBJ2-4; 7 bases match TRBD1. Germline-derived CDR1 and CDR2 are MNHNY and SVGAGI (reference sequence). This CDR3 comprises 17 residues. V gave up 4 bases and J gave up 0 bases; unmatched junction bases: 9. For the CDR3, the DNA is TGTGCCAGCAGTTTTCGACAGGGTCACTCAGCCAAAAACATTCAGTACTTC. It is translated as CASSFRQGHSAKNIQYF.

This chain joins TRBV20-1 and TRBJ1-3; the match to TRBD1 covers 8 bases. Germline CDR1 is DFQATT and CDR2 is SNEGSKA (reference sequence). With V trimmed by 5 bases and J by 3 bases, 9 bases remained unmatched. CDR3 size: 15 residues. CDR3 loop: CSALMDRDHGNTIYF. CDR3 nucleotide sequence: TGCAGTGCTCTCATGGACAGGGATCATGGAAACACCATATATTTT.

The chain combines TRBV7-2 with TRBJ2-4, with 8 bases lining up with TRBD1. The J call may be faulty, since TRBJ2-5 better matches the DNA end. This CDR3 is 15 amino acids long. The germline V gene encodes CDR1 SGHTA and CDR2 FQGNSA. The CDR3 here is CASSFLGQAQETQYF. CDR3 DNA: TGTGCCAGCAGCTTCCTGGGACAGGCACAAGAGACCCAGTACTTC.

The chain employs TRBV20-1 and TRBJ2-1; no clear D. This CDR3 has 10 residues. Germline assignment: CDR1 DFQATT and CDR2 SNEGSKA (reference sequence). Trimming removed 6 bases from V and 8 bases from J, with 8 bases in between. The CDR3 is CSAAIHEQFF. CDR3 sequence (DNA): TGCAGTGCCGCAATTCATGAGCAGTTCTTC.

V gene TRBV11-2 combines with J gene TRBJ2-5; weak D call: TRBD1 (5 bases). The CDR3 totals 14 residues. Germline V CDR1 and CDR2: SGHAT, FQNNGV. Trimming removed 6 bases from V and 2 bases from J, with 13 bases in between. CDR3 DNA: TGTGCCAGCAGTCGTCAAGGGGCTCAAGAGACCCAGTACTTC. Residues: CASSRQGAQETQYF. Full variable domain (outside the CDR3, taken from reference TRBV11-2 and TRBJ2-5): EAGVAQSPRYKIIEKRQSVAFWCNPISGHATLYWYQQILGQGPKLLIQFQNNGVVDDSQLPKDRFSAERLKGVDSTLKIQPAKLEDSAVYLCASSRQGAQETQYFGPGTRLLVL.

The chain recombines TRBV7-9 with TRBJ2-3, with no clear D. Germline assignment: CDR1 SEHNR and CDR2 FQNEAQ (reference sequence). This CDR3 is built from 11 residues. The CDR3 spells CVCNPWDTQYF. The DNA of the CDR3 is TGTGTCTGCAACCCTTGGGATACGCAGTATTTT.

CDR3 bases: TGTGCCAGCAGCCTTCCGGGCGATAATGAAAAACTGTTTTTT. Translation gives CASSLPGDNEKLFF. V and J are TRBV7-8 and TRBJ1-4, with D unclear. The V gene's germline CDR1 is SGHVS and CDR2 FQNEAQ. Trimming removed 5 bases from V and 4 bases from J, with 11 bases in between. The CDR3 extends over 14 amino acids.

This CDR3 reads CASSQTSGTTDTQYF. In nucleotides, the CDR3 is TGTGCCAGCAGCCAAACTAGCGGAACCACAGATACGCAGTATTTT. The J gene is TRBJ2-3, the V gene TRBV4-2; 8 bases agree with TRBD2. Germline trimming cut 2 bases from V and 2 bases from J; bases unmatched to any gene: 3. This CDR3 region has 15 residues. CDR1 is LGHNA and CDR2 is YNFKEQ in the germline V gene.

The chain has TRBV24-1 and TRBJ2-3; 10 bases map to TRBD2. The V and J ends lost 8 bases and 6 bases, in that order; junction bases with no gene match: 7. Germline V gives CDR1 KGHDR, CDR2 SFDVKD. The CDR3 has 14 residues. This CDR3 reads CATTTTSGHDTQYF. The CDR3 coding sequence is TGTGCCACCACGACGACTAGCGGGCATGATACGCAGTATTTT.

The chain combines TRBV4-2 with TRBJ1-6; unclear D gene. Germline CDR1 and CDR2: LGHNA and YNFKEQ. V was trimmed by 7 bases and J by 6 bases, leaving 10 bases between them. There are 13 residues in the CDR3. CDR3 nucleotides: TGTGCCAGCACCTCCGCGGGTAATTCACCCCTCCACTTT. Translation: CASTSAGNSPLHF.

The DNA of the CDR3 is TGCGCCAGCAGCCAAGAGGCTGGCACTGGCACAGATACGCAGTATTTT. It is translated as CASSQEAGTGTDTQYF. This chain links TRBV4-1 with TRBJ2-3; D not certain. Germline CDR1 is MGHRA and CDR2 is YSYEKL. This CDR3 comprises 16 residues. Trimming shortened V by 0 bases and J by 1 base, and 11 bases separated the two germline ends.

The rearrangement uses TRBV18 and TRBJ1-1, with D possibly being TRBD1 (6 bases). Germline V CDR1 and CDR2: KGHSH, LQKENI. CDR3 length equals 16 residues. The V and J ends lost 4 bases and 1 base respectively, with 16 bases between them. The CDR3 region is CASSLKLLQGNTEAFF. The CDR3 nucleotides read TGTGCCAGCTCACTAAAATTATTACAGGGGAACACTGAAGCTTTCTTT.

This clonotype has only a few counts. The chain carries TRBV10-3 and TRBJ1-6; D ambiguous. The ends were cut back, 0 bases at V and 6 bases at J, with 15 bases in the middle. Germline lookup yields CDR1 ENHRY and CDR2 SYGVKD. The CDR3 has 17 amino acids. The CDR3 spells CAISESTRVGSNSPLHF. In nucleotides, the CDR3 is TGTGCCATCAGTGAGTCGACGAGGGTAGGGAGTAATTCACCCCTCCACTTT.

The chain employs TRBV7-2 and TRBJ2-1, with TRBD2 matching 12 bases. Looked up from germline, CDR1 is SGHTA and CDR2 is FQGNSA. J lost 7 bases, V lost 0 bases, and 1 base had no gene match. This CDR3 has 15 amino acids. In DNA form, the CDR3 reads TGTGCCAGCAGCTTAGCGGGACTAGCGGGTAATGAGCAGTTCTTC. Its protein product is CASSLAGLAGNEQFF. Based on the CDR3 plus reference TRBV7-2 and TRBJ2-1, the full variable domain is GAGVSQSPSNKVTEKGKDVELRCDPISGHTALYWYRQSLGQGLEFLIYFQGNSAPDKSGLPSDRFSAERTGGSVSTLTIQRTQQEDSAVYLCASSLAGLAGNEQFFGPGTRLTVL.

This sequence joins TRBV5-4 and TRBJ2-4, with D maybe TRBD2 (5 bases). The CDR3 loop spans 15 amino acids. Trimming removed 4 bases at V and 5 bases at J, with 16 bases between. The germline gives CDR1 SGHNT, CDR2 YYREEE (reference sequence). The CDR3 nucleotides are TGTGCCAGCAGCCTTCCCCTTGAGGGCCAAAACATTCAGTACTTC. It encodes CASSLPLEGQNIQYF.

A word on this clonotype: At one boundary the junction diverges from the germline segment, which might be a read error. The genes are TRBV5-1 and TRBJ2-3; D is uncertain. This CDR3 comprises 15 residues. The germline CDR1 and CDR2 sequences are SGHRS and YFSETQ. The CDR3 DNA sequence: TGCGCCAGCAGCTTCTTAGACCAGCGCACAGATGCGCAGTATTTT. Amino acids: CASSFLDQRTDAQYF.

This clonotype has only a few counts. The CDR3 DNA reads as TGTGCCAGCAGCTTATCGGGGCGGGGGGAGACAGATACGCAGTATTTT. Translated, it gives CASSLSGRGETDTQYF. The genes are TRBV7-2 and TRBJ2-3; 8 bases map to TRBD2. CDR3 length: 16 residues. The V gene end was trimmed by 2 bases and the J gene end by 3 bases; junction bases not matched to a gene: 7. The germline V gene encodes CDR1 SGHTA and CDR2 FQGNSA.

This clonotype was counted a few times. The rearrangement links TRBV29-1 to TRBJ2-7; tentatively, D is TRBD1 or TRBD2 (5 bases each). The CDR3 consists of 13 residues. Germline V gene sequence: CDR1 SQVTM, CDR2 ANQGSEA. V lost 3 bases and J 5 bases, leaving 14 bases between the germline ends. CDR3 sequence reads: CSVERVEGDEQYF. DNA of the CDR3: TGCAGCGTTGAGAGGGTTGAAGGGGACGAGCAGTACTTC.